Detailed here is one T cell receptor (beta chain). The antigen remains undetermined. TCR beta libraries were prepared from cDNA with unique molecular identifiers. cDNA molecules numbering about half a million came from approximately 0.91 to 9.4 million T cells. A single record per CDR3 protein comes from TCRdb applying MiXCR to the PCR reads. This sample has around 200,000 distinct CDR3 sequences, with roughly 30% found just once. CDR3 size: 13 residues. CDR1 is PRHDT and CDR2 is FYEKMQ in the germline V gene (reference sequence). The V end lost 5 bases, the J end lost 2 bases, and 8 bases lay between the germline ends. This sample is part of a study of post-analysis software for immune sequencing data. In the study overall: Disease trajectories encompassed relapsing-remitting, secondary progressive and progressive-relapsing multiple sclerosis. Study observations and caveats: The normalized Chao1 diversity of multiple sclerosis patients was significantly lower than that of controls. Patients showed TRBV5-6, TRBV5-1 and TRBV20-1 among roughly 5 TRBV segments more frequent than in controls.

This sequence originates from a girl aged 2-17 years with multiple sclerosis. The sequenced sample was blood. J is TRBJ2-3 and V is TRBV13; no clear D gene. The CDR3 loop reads CASSRTITDTQYF. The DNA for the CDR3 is TGTGCCAGCAGCCGGACCATCACAGATACGCAGTATTTT.